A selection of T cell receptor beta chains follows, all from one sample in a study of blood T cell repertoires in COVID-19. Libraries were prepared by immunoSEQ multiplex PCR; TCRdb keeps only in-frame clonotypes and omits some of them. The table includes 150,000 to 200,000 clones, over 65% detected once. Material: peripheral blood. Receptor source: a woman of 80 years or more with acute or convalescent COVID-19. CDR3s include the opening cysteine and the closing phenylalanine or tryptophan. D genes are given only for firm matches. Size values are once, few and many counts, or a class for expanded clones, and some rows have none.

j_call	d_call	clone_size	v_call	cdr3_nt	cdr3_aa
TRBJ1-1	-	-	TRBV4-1	TGCGCCAGCAGCCATCAGAGGGGGTTCGGGACTGAAGCTTTCTTT	CASSHQRGFGTEAFF
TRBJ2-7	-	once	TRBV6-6	TGTGCCAGCGGAGCAGCGGATGATCCCTACGAGCAGTACTTC	CASGAADDPYEQYF
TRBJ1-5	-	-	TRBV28	TGTGCCAGCAGTTGGGGACAAGGCAATCAGCCCCAGCATTTT	CASSWGQGNQPQHF
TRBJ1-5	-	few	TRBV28	TGTGCCAGCAGTTCGTCCTCGGGGTACAATCAGCCCCAGCATTTT	CASSSSSGYNQPQHF
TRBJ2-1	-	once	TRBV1	TGCACCAGCAGCCAAGTATGGCATGAGCAGTTCTTC	CTSSQVWHEQFF
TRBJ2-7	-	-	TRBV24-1	TGTGCCACCAGTGATCCCCAGAACATCTACGAGCAGTACTTC	CATSDPQNIYEQYF
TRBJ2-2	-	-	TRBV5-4	TGTGCCAGCAGCTTGGATCCCTGGAACACCGGGGAGCTGTTTTTT	CASSLDPWNTGELFF
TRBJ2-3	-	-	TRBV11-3	TGTGCCAGCAGCTTATCAGGGGGCACAGATACGCAGTATTTT	CASSLSGGTDTQYF
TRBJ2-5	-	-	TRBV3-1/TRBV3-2	TGTGCCAGCAGCCAAGGTGGGCTGCAGGAGACCCAGTACTTC	CASSQGGLQETQYF
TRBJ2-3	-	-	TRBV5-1	TGCGCCAGCAGCTTGGGGGCTGACGACCCAGATACGCAGTATTTT	CASSLGADDPDTQYF
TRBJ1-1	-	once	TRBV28	TGTGCCAGCAGCCTTCAGGGCACTGAAGCTTTCTTT	CASSLQGTEAFF
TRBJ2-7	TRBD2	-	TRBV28	TGTGCCAGCAGCCTAGCGGTCTACGAGCAGTACTTC	CASSLAVYEQYF
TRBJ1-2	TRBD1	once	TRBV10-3	TGTGCCATCAGTGAATTGCCGGGACAGGGTTCGAGCTATGGCTACACCTTC	CAISELPGQGSSYGYTF
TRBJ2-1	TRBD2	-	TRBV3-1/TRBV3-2	TGTGCCAGCAGCCCATATGGGCTAGCGGGAGCTGTAGATGAGCAGTTCTTC	CASSPYGLAGAVDEQFF
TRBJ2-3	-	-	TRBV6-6	TGTGCCAGCAGTTACATGGGAGAAGGTACAGATACGCAGTATTTT	CASSYMGEGTDTQYF
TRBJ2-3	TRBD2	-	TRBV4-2	TGTGCCAGCAGCCTAAACGCGGGGACTAGCATGAATACGCAGTATTTT	CASSLNAGTSMNTQYF
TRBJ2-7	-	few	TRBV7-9	TGTGCCAGCAGCACTACAGGGACCGAGCAGTACTTC	CASSTTGTEQYF
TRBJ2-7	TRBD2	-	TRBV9	TGTGCCAGCGCAACTAGCGGGAGTTTTGTCGGCGCTAACGAGCAGTACTTC	CASATSGSFVGANEQYF
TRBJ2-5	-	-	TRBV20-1	TGCAGTGCTAGTAGCGTGGAGACCCAGTACTTC	CSASSVETQYF
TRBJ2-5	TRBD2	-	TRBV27	TGTGCCAGCAGCCTCTATCTAGCGGGGCAAGAGACCCAGTACTTC	CASSLYLAGQETQYF
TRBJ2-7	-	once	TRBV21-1	TGTGCCAGCAGGTTTTCCCCTAGCAGGACTAGCGGGATCGGGTACGAGCAGTACTTC	CASRFSPSRTSGIGYEQYF
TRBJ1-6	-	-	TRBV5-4	TGTGCCAGCAGCTTAGGGGGAATCGCCTATAATTCACCCCTCCACTTT	CASSLGGIAYNSPLHF
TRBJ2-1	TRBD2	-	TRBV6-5	TGTGCCAGCGGGGTTAGCGGGAGCCCTTACAATGAGCAGTTCTTC	CASGVSGSPYNEQFF
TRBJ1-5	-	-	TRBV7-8	TGTGCCAGCAGCCGGACAGTTAGCAATCAGCCCCAGCATTTT	CASSRTVSNQPQHF